The next 11 T cell receptor beta chains were all read from a single sample in a study of T cells in Graves' hyperthyroidism and ophthalmopathy (dated by TCRdb to the late 2010s). Library preparation was by multiplex PCR. The listed sequencing device is Illumina HiSeq 2000. The TCR beta CDR3 regions were amplified from RNA transcripts. The first round of RT-PCR for the TCR CDR3 was performed with the HTBI primer set and the Qiagen OneStep RT-PCR kit. TCRdb reprocessed the public reads (quality trimming at Q25 with fastp, clone calling with MiXCR) and kept in-frame beta chains. CDR3 protein sequences are deduplicated, and each keeps its most common genes and DNA. This sample is represented by fewer than 900,000 distinct CDR3 sequences; over 15% of them were singletons. Approximately 16% of the sample goes to the ten largest clones. The sample comprised blood. The receptors originated from a woman between 45 and 60 years old with Graves' hyperthyroidism that later progressed to Graves' ophthalmopathy.

This clonotype was observed a few times. The chain carries TRBV20-1 and TRBJ2-5; the match to TRBD2 covers 9 bases. V shed 6 bases, J shed 4 bases, and the junction held 3 bases outside the gene matches. CDR3 length: 12 amino acids. Germline loops: CDR1 DFQATT, CDR2 SNEGSKA (reference sequence). The CDR3 DNA sequence: TGCAGTGCAGGCGGGGGGGCAGAGACCCAGTACTTC. Encoded protein: CSAGGGAETQYF.

This chain connects TRBV7-2 to TRBJ1-4; D ambiguous. Germline V CDR1 and CDR2: SGHTA, FQGNSA. Trimming removed 4 bases at V and 7 bases at J, with 16 bases between. This CDR3 spans 15 amino acids. This CDR3 reads CASSSLAFGVEKLFF. CDR3 nucleotide sequence: TGTGCCAGCAGCTCTCTCGCCTTCGGGGTTGAAAAACTGTTTTTT.

The J gene is TRBJ2-3, the V gene TRBV27, with 7 bases aligning to TRBD2. Germline CDR1 is MNHEY and CDR2 is SMNVEV (reference sequence). This CDR3 is 15 amino acids long. V gave up 9 bases and J gave up 2 bases; unmatched junction bases: 11. CDR3 bases: TGTGCCAGACCCTTGGCGGGGGACTCCACAGATACGCAGTATTTT. It translates to CARPLAGDSTDTQYF.

This clonotype has a count of ten or more. The V and J genes are TRBV20-1 and TRBJ1-1, with a possible D match to TRBD1 (6 bases). CDR3 length: 14 residues. V lost 2 bases and J lost 4, with 14 bases in between. Germline CDR1 reads DFQATT; CDR2 reads SNEGSKA (reference sequence). The CDR3 DNA follows: TGCAGTGCTAGATGGGGGCAGGGGAGCACTGAAGCTTTCTTT. Translating gives CSARWGQGSTEAFF.

The chain has TRBV9 and TRBJ2-7, with TRBD2 matching 10 bases. Trimming removed 1 base from V and 2 bases from J; junction bases left unmatched: 6. The CDR3 totals 16 residues. The germline CDR1 and CDR2 sequences are SGDLS and YYNGEE. This CDR3 reads CASSVSSGGHTYEQYF. DNA of the CDR3: TGTGCCAGCAGCGTATCTAGCGGGGGTCACACCTACGAGCAGTACTTC.

The table lists this clonotype with many counts. The chain joins TRBV6-1 to TRBJ1-1, with D tentatively TRBD1 (6 bases). Germline-derived CDR1 and CDR2 are MNHNS and SASEGT. Trimming pared 6 bases from V and 3 bases from J, leaving 14 bases between. The CDR3 totals 14 residues. The CDR3 protein is CASSKYRDDTEAFF. The CDR3 nucleotides read TGTGCCAGCAGCAAATACAGGGATGACACTGAAGCTTTCTTT.

This clonotype was observed a handful of times. DNA of the CDR3: TGTGCCAGTAGTATCCGGACAGGACAATTCACCGGGGAGCTGTTTTTT. It yields the protein CASSIRTGQFTGELFF. V gene TRBV19 combines with J gene TRBJ2-2, with TRBD1 matching over 7 bases. The CDR3 is made up of 16 amino acids. The germline V gene encodes CDR1 LNHDA and CDR2 SQIVND (reference sequence). V was clipped by 3 bases and J by 4 bases; unmatched bases: 8.

At least ten counts were recorded for this clonotype. The chain links TRBV7-3 to TRBJ2-1, with D unresolved. From germline, CDR1 is SGHTA and CDR2 FQGTGA. This CDR3 spans 12 amino acids. Between the trimmed V and J ends, which lost 3 bases and 8 bases, there was a span of 8 bases. The CDR3 is CASSLVRDEQFF. The CDR3 DNA reads TGTGCCAGCAGCTTGGTTAGGGATGAGCAGTTCTTC.

The rearrangement joins TRBV2 to TRBJ1-3; 11 nucleotides match TRBD1. The CDR3 extends over 12 amino acids. Germline assignment: CDR1 SNHLY and CDR2 FYNNEI. Trimming removed 8 bases from V and 7 bases from J; junction bases left unmatched: 1. CDR3 sequence: CASGTGGNTIYF. DNA for the CDR3: TGTGCCAGCGGGACAGGGGGGAACACCATATATTTT.

This clonotype has at least ten counts. J is TRBJ2-4 and V is TRBV2; TRBD2 matches at 7 bases. Germline V CDR1 and CDR2: SNHLY, FYNNEI. The CDR3 loop spans 12 amino acids. Trimming cost V 11 bases and J 0 bases; bases outside gene matches: 1. The CDR3 is CAGGVAKNIQYF. The CDR3 DNA sequence: TGTGCCGGGGGGGTAGCCAAAAACATTCAGTACTTC.

The CDR3 loop reads CASWRGMNSPLHF. In DNA form, the CDR3 reads TGTGCCAGCTGGCGGGGTATGAATTCACCCCTCCACTTT. The chain combines TRBV6-1 with TRBJ1-6; D uncertain. This CDR3 has 13 residues. Trimming stripped 8 bases from V and 7 bases from J, with 12 bases between. Germline CDR1 and CDR2: MNHNS and SASEGT.